This T cell receptor beta chain was identified during a study of blood T cell repertoires in COVID-19. The overall study: COVID-19 samples, acute and convalescent, were from the United States, Italy and Spain. The analysed material was cDNA or gDNA that came from T cells, B-cell-depleted T cells, or PBMCs.

Trimming shortened V by 1 base and J by 1 base, and 9 bases separated the two germline ends. CDR1 SGHRS and CDR2 YFSETQ come from the germline V gene. This CDR3 contains 15 residues. How the authors handled the data: Estimated nucleated cell counts came from reference gene primer amplification. Using immunoSEQ multiplex PCR, the repertoire was profiled, and TCRdb retains in-frame clones only, with some absent. V, J and clone size were drawn from that table, and D and trimming were deduced from the DNA. Counted here are around 190,000 clones, more than 70% occurring once; the ten biggest clones make up about 1.6%.

This rearrangement joins TRBV5-1 to TRBJ1-3, with D tentatively TRBD1 (5 bases). The receptor's source is a man younger than 35 with active or convalescent COVID-19. The source material was peripheral blood. CDR3 bases: TGCGCCAGCAGCTTGCAGGGCGCGTCTGGAAACACCATATATTTT. It yields the protein CASSLQGASGNTIYF.